Here is one TCR beta chain with its context. The CDR3 runs 13 residues. Germline V gives CDR1 ENHRY, CDR2 SYGVKD. V lost 11 bases, J lost 4 bases, and 17 bases lay in between. The data belong to a study of CD8+ T cells in alopecia areata. cDNA serving as the sequencing template came from extracted, reverse transcribed RNA. Assay: immunoSEQ multiplex PCR; the TCRdb copy retains only in-frame clones and omits some. The data show around 140,000 clones, with 58% seen just once and around 6.6% held by the top ten. The gene calls are TRBV10-3 and TRBJ2-5; D call uncertain. Sequencing was performed on CD4+ T cells sorted from blood, taken at week 0. This receptor was taken from a human donor with alopecia areata. The CDR3 region has the DNA TGTGCCTCAGAAGGGCAGTCCGGAGAGACCCAGTACTTC. Translated: CASEGQSGETQYF.